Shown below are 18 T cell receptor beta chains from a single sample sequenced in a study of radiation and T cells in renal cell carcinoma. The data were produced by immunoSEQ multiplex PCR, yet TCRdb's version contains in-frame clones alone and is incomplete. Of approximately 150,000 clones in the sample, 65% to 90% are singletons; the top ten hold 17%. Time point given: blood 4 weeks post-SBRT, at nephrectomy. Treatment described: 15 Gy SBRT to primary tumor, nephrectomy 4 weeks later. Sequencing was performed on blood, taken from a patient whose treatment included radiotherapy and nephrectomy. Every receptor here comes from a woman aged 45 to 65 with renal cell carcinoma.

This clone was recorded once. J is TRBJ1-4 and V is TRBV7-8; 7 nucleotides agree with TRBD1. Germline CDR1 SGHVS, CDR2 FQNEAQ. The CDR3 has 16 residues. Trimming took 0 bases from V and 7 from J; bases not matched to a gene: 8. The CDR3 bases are TGTGCCAGCAGCTTAGCAGGGGGCGAAGGGCCTGAAAAACTGTTTTTT. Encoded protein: CASSLAGGEGPEKLFF.

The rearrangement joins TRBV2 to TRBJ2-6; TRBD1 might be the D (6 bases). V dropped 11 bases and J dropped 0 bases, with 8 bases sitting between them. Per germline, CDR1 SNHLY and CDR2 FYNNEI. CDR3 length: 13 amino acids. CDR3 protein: CAEGGSGANVLTF. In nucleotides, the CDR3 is TGTGCCGAAGGGGGCTCTGGGGCCAACGTCCTGACTTTC. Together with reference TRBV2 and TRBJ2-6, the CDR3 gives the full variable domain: EPEVTQTPSHQVTQMGQEVILRCVPISNHLYFYWYRQILGQKVEFLVSFYNNEISEKSEIFDDQFSVERPDGSNFTLKIRSTKLEDSAMYFCAEGGSGANVLTFGAGSRLTVL.

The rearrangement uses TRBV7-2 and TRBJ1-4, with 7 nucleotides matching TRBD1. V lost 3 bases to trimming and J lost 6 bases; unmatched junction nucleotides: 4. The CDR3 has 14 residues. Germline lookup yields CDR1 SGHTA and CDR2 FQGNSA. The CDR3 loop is CASSFGQADEKLFF. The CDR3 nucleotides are TGTGCCAGCAGCTTCGGACAGGCTGATGAAAAACTGTTTTTT. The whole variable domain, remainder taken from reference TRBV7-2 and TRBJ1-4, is GAGVSQSPSNKVTEKGKDVELRCDPISGHTALYWYRQSLGQGLEFLIYFQGNSAPDKSGLPSDRFSAERTGGSVSTLTIQRTQQEDSAVYLCASSFGQADEKLFFGSGTQLSVL.

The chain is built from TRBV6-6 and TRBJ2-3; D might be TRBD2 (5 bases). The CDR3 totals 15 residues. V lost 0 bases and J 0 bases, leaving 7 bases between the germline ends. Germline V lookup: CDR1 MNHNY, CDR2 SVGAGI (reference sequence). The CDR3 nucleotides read TGTGCCAGCAGTTACTCGCGGGCTAGCACAGATACGCAGTATTTT. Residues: CASSYSRASTDTQYF.

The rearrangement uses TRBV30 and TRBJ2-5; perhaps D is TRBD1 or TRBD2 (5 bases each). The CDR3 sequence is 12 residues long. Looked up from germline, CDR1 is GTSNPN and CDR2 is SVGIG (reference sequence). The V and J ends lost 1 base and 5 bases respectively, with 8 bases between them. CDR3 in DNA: TGTGCCTGGAGTGGGGGCGGGGAGACCCAGTACTTC. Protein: CAWSGGGETQYF. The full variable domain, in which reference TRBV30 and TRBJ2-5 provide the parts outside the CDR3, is SQTIHQWPATLVQPVGSPLSLECTVEGTSNPNLYWYRQAAGRGLQLLFYSVGIGQISSEVPQNLSASRPQDRQFILSSKKLLLSDSGFYLCAWSGGGETQYFGPGTRLLVL.

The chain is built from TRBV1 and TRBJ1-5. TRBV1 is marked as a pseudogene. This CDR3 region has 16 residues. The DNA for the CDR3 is TGCACCAGCAGCCAAGATTCGGGGGTTGGGAATCAGCCCCAGCATTTT. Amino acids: CTSSQDSGVGNQPQHF.

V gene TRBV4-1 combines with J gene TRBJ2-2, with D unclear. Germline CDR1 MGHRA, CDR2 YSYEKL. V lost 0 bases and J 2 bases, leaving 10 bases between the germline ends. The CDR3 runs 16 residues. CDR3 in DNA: TGCGCCAGCAGCCAAGAGACGGGTACTAACACCGGGGAGCTGTTTTTT. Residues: CASSQETGTNTGELFF.

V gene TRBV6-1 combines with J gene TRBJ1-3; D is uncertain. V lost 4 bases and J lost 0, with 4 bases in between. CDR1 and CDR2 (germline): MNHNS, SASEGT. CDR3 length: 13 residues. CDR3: CASSGDSGNTIYF. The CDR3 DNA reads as TGTGCCAGCAGTGGGGACTCTGGAAACACCATATATTTT.

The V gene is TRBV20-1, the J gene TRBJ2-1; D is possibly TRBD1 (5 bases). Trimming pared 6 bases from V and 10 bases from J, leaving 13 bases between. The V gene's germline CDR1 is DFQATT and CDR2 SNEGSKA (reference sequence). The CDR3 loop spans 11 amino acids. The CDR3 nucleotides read TGCAGTGCCAAGGCAGGGCTCGAGCAGTTCTTC. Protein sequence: CSAKAGLEQFF.

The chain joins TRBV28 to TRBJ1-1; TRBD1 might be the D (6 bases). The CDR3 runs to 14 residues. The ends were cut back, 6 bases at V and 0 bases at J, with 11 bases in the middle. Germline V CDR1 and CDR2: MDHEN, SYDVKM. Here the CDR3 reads CASREGGVNTEAFF. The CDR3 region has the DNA TGTGCCAGCAGGGAGGGGGGAGTGAACACTGAAGCTTTCTTT.

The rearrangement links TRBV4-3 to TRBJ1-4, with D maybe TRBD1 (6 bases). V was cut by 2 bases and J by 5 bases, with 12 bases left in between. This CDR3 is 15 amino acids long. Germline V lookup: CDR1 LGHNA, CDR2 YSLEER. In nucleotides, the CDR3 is TGCGCCAGCAGCCAAAGGACAGCGAAGAATGAAAAACTGTTTTTT. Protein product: CASSQRTAKNEKLFF.

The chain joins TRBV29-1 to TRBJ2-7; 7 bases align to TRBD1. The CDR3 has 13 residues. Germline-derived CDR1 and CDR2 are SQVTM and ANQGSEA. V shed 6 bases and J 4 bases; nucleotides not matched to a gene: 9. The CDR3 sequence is CSVGEGAGYEQYF. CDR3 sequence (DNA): TGCAGCGTCGGAGAGGGGGCGGGTTACGAGCAGTACTTC.

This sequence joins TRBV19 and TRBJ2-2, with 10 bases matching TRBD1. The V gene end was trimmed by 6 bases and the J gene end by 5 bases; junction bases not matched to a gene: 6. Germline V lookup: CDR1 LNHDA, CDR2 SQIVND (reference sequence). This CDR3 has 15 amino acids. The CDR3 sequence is CASRTDRGRTGELFF. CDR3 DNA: TGTGCCAGTAGAACAGACAGGGGGCGTACCGGGGAGCTGTTTTTT.

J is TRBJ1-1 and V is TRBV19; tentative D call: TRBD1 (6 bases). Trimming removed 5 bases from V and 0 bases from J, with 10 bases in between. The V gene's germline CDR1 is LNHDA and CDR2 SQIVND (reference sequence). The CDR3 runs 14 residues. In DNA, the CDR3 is TGTGCCAGTAGTTACAGGGAACTGAACACTGAAGCTTTCTTT. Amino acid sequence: CASSYRELNTEAFF. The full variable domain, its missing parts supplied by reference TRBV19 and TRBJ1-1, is DGGITQSPKYLFRKEGQNVTLSCEQNLNHDAMYWYRQDPGQGLRLIYYSQIVNDFQKGDIAEGYSVSREKKESFPLTVTSAQKNPTAFYLCASSYRELNTEAFFGQGTRLTVV.

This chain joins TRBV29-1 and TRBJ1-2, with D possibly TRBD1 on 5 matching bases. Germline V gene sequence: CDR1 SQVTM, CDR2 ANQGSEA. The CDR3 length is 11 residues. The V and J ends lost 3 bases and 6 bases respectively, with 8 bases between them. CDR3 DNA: TGCAGCGTTGATACGGGGGATGGCTACACCTTC. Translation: CSVDTGDGYTF.

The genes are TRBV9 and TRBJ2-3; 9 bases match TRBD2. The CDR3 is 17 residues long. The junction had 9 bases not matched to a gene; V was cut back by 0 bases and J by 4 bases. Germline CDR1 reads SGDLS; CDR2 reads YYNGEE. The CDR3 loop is CASSVATTSGSADTQYF. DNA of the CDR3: TGTGCCAGCAGCGTAGCTACCACTAGCGGGTCTGCAGATACGCAGTATTTT.

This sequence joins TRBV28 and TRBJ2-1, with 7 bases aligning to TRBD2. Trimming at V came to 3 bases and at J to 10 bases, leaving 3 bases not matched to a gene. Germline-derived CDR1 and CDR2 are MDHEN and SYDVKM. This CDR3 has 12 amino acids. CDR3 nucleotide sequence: TGTGCCAGCAGTTTGAGCGGGACGGAGCAGTTCTTC. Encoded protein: CASSLSGTEQFF.

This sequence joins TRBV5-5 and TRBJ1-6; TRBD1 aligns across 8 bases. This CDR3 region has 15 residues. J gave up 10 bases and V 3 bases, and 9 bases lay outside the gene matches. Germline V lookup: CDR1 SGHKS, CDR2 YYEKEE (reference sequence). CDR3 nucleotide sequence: TGTGCCAGCAGCTCCACCGGACAGGGTTACTCACCCCTCCACTTT. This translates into CASSSTGQGYSPLHF.